This section outlines one T cell receptor (beta chain) sequence together with its context. Its antigen is not yet known. No base-level quality is on record; no much larger clone is a single base apart. CDR1 and CDR2 are read off the germline V gene as SGHRS and YFSETQ. The CDR3 contains 15 residues, cysteine and phenylalanine counted. Just CDR3 DNA is preserved here, 45 bases in frame from base 1. V loses 0 bases, J loses 5 bases, and the germline ends lie 14 bases apart. These data are taken from a study of blood T cell repertoires in COVID-19 (dated by TCRdb to the early 2020s). Broadly, across the study: The collaborator samples originated in the United States, Italy and Spain and spanned the acute and convalescent phases of COVID-19. The material from the prospective study consisted of cDNA or gDNA derived from T cells, B-cell-depleted T cells, or PBMCs. Subjects who had been exposed to COVID-19, were actively infected with it, or had recovered from it provided the deeply sampled blood TCRbeta repertoires that made up the dataset. The repertoires were released in a freely available public database intended as a resource for research on the immune response to SARS-CoV-2. The samples were drawn from the first 160 participants of the ongoing ImmuneRACE study and from 1,254 subjects provided by 6 global collaborators. A de-identified subject ID, COVID-19 status, age in years and sex were almost always included in the sample metadata. HLA class I and class II types, where available, came from metadata supplied by the sample provider rather than from assay-based typing. Beyond this particular receptor, the publication reports: The quantity of clinical and demographic metadata differed by source and by participant and was supplied without curation.

Another Seattle source contributed samples from volunteer blood donors who had recovered from COVID-19. Whole blood was collected in K2EDTA tubes by collaborating institutions according to the institutions' own protocols. For TCRbeta analysis, collaborators shipped samples as frozen whole blood, isolated PBMCs, or DNA extracted from either of those sample types. The immunoSEQ Assay, a bias-controlled multiplex PCR, was used to amplify TCRbeta CDR3 regions from genomic DNA. Processing in the source paper ran as follows. Nucleated cell counts per sample were estimated from amplification of reference gene primers within the assay. To quantify the absolute abundance of each unique TCRbeta CDR3 rearrangement, sequence reads were collapsed and filtered. For each sample, productive Simpson clonality was calculated as the square root of Simpson's diversity index across productive rearrangements. In TCRdb, the immuneACCESS table is reduced to in-frame sequences with V and J assigned. These tables do not hold every clone; where another copy was compared, an unresolved V gene accounts for under half, and the others remain unexplained. V, J and clone size reflect that table, while D and trimming were determined from the DNA. This sample is represented by over 250,000 clones; around 82% of them were singletons. Roughly 10% of the sample belongs to the ten largest clones.

Source material: peripheral blood. The receptor chain draws on TRBV5-1 and TRBJ1-1, with a weak D call of TRBD1 (5 bases match). The clonotype was recovered from a woman aged 45-65 years who had recovered from COVID-19. This receptor has the CDR3 CASSLGPSGVTEAFF. The nucleotide sequence is given as TGCGCCAGCAGCTTGGGCCCGTCGGGGGTTACTGAAGCTTTCTTT.